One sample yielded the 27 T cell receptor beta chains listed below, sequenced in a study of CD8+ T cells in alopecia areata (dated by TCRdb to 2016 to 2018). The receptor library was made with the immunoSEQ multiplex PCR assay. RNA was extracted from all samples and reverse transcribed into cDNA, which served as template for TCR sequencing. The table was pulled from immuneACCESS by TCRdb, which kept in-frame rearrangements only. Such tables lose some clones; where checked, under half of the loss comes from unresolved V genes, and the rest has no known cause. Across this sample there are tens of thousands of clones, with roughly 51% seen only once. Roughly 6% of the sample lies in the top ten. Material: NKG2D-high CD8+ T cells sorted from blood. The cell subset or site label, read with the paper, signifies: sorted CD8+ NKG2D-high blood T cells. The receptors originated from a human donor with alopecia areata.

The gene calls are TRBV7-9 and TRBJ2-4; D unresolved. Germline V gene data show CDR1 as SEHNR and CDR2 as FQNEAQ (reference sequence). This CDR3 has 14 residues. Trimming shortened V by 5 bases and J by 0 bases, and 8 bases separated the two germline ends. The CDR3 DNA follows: TGTGCCAGCAGCCATACACTAGCCAAAAACATTCAGTACTTC. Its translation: CASSHTLAKNIQYF.

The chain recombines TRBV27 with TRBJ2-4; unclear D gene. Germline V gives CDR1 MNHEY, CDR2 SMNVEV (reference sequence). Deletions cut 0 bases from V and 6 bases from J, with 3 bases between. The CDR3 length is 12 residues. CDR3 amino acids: CASSLSGNIQYF. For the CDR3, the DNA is TGTGCCAGCAGTTTATCGGGAAACATTCAGTACTTC.

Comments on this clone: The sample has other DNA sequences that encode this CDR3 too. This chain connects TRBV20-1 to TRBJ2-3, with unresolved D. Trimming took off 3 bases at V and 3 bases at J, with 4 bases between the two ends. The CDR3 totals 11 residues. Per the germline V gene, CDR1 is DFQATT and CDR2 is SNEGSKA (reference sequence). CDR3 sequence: CSARLTDTQYF. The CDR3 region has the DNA TGCAGTGCTAGGTTAACAGATACGCAGTATTTT.

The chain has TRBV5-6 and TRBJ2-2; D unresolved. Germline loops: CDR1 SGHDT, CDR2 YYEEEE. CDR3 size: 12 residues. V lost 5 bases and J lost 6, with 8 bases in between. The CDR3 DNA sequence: TGTGCCAGCAGTCCTGGGGCCGGGGAGCTGTTTTTT. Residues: CASSPGAGELFF. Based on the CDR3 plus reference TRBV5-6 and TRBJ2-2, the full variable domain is DAGVTQSPTHLIKTRGQQVTLRCSPKSGHDTVSWYQQALGQGPQFIFQYYEEEERQRGNFPDRFSGHQFPNYSSELNVNALLLGDSALYLCASSPGAGELFFGEGSRLTVL.

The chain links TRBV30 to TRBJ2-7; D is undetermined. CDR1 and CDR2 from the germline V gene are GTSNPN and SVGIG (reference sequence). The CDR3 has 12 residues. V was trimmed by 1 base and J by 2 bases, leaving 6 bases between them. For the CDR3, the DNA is TGTGCCTGGAGTGGTGATGCCTACGAGCAGTACTTC. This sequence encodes CAWSGDAYEQYF.

The CDR3 sequence is CASSHRDTYNEQFF. The CDR3 DNA reads TGTGCCAGCAGTCACCGGGACACATACAATGAGCAGTTCTTC. The rearrangement joins TRBV2 to TRBJ2-1, with a tentative D call TRBD1 (6 bases). This CDR3 contains 14 residues. The V gene lost 5 bases and the J gene lost 4 bases, with 12 bases spanning the gap. The germline V gene has CDR1 SNHLY and CDR2 FYNNEI.

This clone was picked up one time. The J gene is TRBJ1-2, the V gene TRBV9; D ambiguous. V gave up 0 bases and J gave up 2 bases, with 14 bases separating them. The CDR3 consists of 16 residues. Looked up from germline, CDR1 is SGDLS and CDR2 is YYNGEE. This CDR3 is CASSVAVGVGNYGYTF. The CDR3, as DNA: TGTGCCAGCAGCGTAGCTGTTGGGGTTGGAAACTATGGCTACACCTTC. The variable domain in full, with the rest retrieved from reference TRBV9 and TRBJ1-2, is DSGVTQTPKHLITATGQRVTLRCSPRSGDLSVYWYQQSLDQGLQFLIQYYNGEERAKGNILERFSAQQFPDLHSELNLSSLELGDSALYFCASSVAVGVGNYGYTFGSGTRLTVV.

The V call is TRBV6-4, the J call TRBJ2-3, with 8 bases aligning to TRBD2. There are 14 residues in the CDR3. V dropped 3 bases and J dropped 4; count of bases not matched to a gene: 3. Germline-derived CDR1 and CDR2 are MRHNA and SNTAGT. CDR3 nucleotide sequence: TGTGCCAGCAGTGAAGGACTAGCCGCAGATACGCAGTATTTT. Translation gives CASSEGLAADTQYF.

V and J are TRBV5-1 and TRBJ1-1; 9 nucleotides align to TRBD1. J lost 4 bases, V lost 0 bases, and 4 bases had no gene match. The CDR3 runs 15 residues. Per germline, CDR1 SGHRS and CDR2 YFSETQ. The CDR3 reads CASSLDRGLGTEAFF. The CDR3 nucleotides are TGCGCCAGCAGCTTGGACAGGGGGCTGGGCACTGAAGCTTTCTTT.

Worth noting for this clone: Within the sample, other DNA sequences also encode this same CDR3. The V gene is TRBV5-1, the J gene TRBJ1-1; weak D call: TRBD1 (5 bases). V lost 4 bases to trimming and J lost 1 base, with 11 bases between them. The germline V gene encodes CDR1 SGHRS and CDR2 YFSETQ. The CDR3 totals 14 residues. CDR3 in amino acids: CASSLRGANTEAFF. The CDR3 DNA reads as TGCGCCAGCAGCCTAAGGGGTGCGAACACTGAAGCTTTCTTT.

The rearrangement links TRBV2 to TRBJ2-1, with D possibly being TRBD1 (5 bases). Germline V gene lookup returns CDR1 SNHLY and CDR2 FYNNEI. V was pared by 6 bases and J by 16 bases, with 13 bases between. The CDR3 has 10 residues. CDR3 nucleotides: TGTGCCAGCAGCCCAGGGTGGGGTTTCTTC. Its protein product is CASSPGWGFF.

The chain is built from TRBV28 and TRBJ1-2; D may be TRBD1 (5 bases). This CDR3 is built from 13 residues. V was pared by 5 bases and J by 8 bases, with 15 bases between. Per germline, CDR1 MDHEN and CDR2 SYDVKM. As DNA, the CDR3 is TGTGCCAGCAGTGAAGTGGGGGTGCGAGGCTACACCTTC. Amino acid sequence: CASSEVGVRGYTF.

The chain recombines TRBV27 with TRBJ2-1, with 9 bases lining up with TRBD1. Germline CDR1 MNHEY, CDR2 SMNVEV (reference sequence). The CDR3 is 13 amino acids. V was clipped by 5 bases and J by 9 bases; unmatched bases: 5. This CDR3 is CASSPTGGSEQFF. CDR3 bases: TGTGCCAGCAGTCCTACAGGGGGCAGTGAGCAGTTCTTC.

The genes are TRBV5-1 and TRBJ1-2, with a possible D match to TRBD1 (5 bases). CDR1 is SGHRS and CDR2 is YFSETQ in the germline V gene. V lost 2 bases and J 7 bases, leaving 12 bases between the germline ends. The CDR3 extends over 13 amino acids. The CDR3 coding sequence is TGCGCCAGCAGCTTTGGGACGGAACTTGGCTACACCTTC. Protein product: CASSFGTELGYTF.

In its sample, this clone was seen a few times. The CDR3 DNA sequence: TGTGCCAGCAGCTTATTCCACAGGGGGTTATACGAGCAGTACTTC. This codes for CASSLFHRGLYEQYF. The V and J genes are TRBV7-9 and TRBJ2-7; 8 bases map to TRBD1. With V trimmed by 2 bases and J by 4 bases, 7 bases remained unmatched. This CDR3 is built from 15 residues. Per germline, CDR1 SEHNR and CDR2 FQNEAQ (reference sequence).

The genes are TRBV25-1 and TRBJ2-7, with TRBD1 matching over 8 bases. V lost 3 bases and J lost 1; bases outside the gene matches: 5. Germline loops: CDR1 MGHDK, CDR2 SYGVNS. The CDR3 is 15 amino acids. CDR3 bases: TGTGCCAGCAGTGAGGGGACAGGCCGTTCCTACGAGCAGTACTTC. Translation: CASSEGTGRSYEQYF.

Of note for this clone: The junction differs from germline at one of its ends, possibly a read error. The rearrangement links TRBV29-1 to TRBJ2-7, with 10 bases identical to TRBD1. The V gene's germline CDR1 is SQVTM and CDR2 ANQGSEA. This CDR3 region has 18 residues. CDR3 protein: CSVEDLVPLGTGDVRAHF. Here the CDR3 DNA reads TGCAGCGTTGAAGATTTAGTCCCCTTAGGGACAGGGGACGTCCGAGCGCACTTC.

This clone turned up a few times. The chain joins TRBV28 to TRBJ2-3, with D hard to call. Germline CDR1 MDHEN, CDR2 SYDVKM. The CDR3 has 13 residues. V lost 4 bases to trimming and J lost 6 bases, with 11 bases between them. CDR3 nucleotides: TGTGCCAGCAGTTGGAGTCCCCCGGATACGCAGTATTTT. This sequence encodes CASSWSPPDTQYF.

This CDR3 reads CAWSGSGADNEQFF. The CDR3 nucleotides read TGTGCCTGGAGTGGGAGCGGAGCAGACAATGAGCAGTTCTTC. This chain connects TRBV30 to TRBJ2-1; perhaps TRBD2 as D (5 bases). The CDR3 sequence is 14 residues long. V shed 1 base and J shed 5 bases, with 12 bases lying between them. The V gene's germline CDR1 is GTSNPN and CDR2 SVGIG (reference sequence).

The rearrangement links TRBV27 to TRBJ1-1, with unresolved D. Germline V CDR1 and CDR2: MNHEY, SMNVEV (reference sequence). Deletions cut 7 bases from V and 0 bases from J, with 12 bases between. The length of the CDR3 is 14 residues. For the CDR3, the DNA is TGTGCCAGCAATCGTTTAGATTTGAACACTGAAGCTTTCTTT. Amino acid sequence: CASNRLDLNTEAFF.

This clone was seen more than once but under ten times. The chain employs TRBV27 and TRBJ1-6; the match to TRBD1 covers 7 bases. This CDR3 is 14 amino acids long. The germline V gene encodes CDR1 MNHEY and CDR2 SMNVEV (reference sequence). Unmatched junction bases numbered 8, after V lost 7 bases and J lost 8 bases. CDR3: CASKLGQVYSPLHF. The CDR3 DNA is TGTGCCAGCAAACTAGGACAGGTTTATTCACCCCTCCACTTT.

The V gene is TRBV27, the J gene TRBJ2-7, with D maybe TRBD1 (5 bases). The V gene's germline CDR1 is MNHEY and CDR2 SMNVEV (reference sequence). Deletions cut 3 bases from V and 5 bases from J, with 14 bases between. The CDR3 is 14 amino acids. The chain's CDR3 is CASSFGASSNEQYF. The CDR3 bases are TGTGCCAGCAGTTTTGGGGCCAGTAGCAACGAGCAGTACTTC.

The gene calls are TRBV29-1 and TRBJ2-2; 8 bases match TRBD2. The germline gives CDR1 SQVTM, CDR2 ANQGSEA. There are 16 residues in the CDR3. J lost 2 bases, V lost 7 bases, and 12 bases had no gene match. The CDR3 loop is CSARAGVGINTGELFF. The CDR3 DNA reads TGCAGCGCTCGAGCGGGAGTAGGAATAAACACCGGGGAGCTGTTTTTT.

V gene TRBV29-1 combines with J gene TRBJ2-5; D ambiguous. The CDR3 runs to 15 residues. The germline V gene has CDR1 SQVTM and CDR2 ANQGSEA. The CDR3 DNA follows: TGCAGTATTCAAGGGATCGGTAGTAGAGGAGAGACCCAGTACTTC. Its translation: CSIQGIGSRGETQYF.

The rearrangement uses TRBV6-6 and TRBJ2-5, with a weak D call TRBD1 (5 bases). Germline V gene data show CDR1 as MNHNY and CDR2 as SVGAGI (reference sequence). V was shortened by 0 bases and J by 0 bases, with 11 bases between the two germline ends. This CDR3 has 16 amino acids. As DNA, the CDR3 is TGTGCCAGCAGTTACTCCTGGGGCCAGAACCAAGAGACCCAGTACTTC. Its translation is CASSYSWGQNQETQYF.

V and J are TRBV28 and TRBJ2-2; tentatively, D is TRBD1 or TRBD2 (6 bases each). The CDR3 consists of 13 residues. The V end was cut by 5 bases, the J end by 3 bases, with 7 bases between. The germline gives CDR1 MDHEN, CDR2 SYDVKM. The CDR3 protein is CASSRGDTGELFF. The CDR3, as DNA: TGTGCCAGCAGTAGGGGGGACACCGGGGAGCTGTTTTTT.

The chain's CDR3 is CASSLGGSTGELFF. CDR3 in DNA: TGTGCCAGCAGTTTAGGCGGTAGCACCGGGGAGCTGTTTTTT. This sequence joins TRBV27 and TRBJ2-2; D remains ambiguous. CDR3 length equals 14 residues. The germline V gene encodes CDR1 MNHEY and CDR2 SMNVEV (reference sequence). V shed 2 bases and J shed 4 bases, with 8 bases lying between them.